There are a few counts of the clone carrying this T cell receptor (beta chain). CDR3 length equals 11 residues. The entry originates in a study of response to subunit inactivated influenza vaccine. TCRdb re-called the RT-PCR reads with MiXCR, one entry per CDR3 protein. The sample lists roughly 520,000 distinct CDR3 sequences, 25% seen once, with less than 2.5% in the top ten. Here the sequenced sample was CD4+ T cells sorted from PBMCs, taken around 5 days after vaccination. This sequence joins TRBV21-1 and TRBJ1-5; TRBD1 was called by the table and not checked on the DNA. TRBV21-1 is reported as a pseudogene. This sequence originates from a man in his fifties who received an inactivated influenza vaccine. CDR3 sequence: CASNWGQPQHF. The CDR3 DNA reads as TGTGCCAGCAATTGGGGGCAGCCCCAGCATTTT.